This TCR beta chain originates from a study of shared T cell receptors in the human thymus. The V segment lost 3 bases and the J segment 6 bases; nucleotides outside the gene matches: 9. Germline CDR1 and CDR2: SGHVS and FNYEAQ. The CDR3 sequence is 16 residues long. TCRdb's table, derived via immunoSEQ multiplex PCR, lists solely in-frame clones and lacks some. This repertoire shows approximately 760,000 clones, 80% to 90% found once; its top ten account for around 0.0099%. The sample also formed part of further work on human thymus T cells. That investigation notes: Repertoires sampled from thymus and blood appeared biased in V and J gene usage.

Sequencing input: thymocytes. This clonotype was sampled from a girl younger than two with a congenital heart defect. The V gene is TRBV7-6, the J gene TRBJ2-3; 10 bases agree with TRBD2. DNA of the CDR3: TGTGCCAGCAGCTTCCTGGTAGCGGGGGGCCTGGATACGCAGTATTTT. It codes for CASSFLVAGGLDTQYF.